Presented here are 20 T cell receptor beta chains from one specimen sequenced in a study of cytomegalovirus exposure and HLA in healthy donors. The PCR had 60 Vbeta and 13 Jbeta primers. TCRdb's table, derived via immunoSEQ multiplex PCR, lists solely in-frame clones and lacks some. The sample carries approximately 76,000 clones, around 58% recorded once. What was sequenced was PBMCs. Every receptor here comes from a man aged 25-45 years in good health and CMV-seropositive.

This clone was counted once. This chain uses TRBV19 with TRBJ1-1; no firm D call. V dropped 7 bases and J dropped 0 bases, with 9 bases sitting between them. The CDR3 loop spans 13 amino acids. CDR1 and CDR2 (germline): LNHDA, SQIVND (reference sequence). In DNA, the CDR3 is TGTGCCAGTACGATTGCTATGAACACTGAAGCTTTCTTT. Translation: CASTIAMNTEAFF.

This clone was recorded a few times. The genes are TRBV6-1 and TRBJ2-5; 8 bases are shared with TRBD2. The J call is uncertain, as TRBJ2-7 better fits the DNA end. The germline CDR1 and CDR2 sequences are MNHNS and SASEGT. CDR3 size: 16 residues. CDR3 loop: CASSEGGDLAGYEQYF. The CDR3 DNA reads TGTGCCAGCAGTGAAGGCGGGGATCTAGCGGGCTACGAGCAGTACTTC.

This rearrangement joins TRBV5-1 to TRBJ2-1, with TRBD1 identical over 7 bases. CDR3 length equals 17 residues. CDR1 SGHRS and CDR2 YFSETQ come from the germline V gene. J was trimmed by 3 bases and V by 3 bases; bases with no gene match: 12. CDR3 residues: CASSSNPGTANYNEQFF. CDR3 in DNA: TGCGCCAGCAGCTCGAACCCCGGGACAGCGAACTACAATGAGCAGTTCTTC.

The CDR3 here is CASSQKSGSYNEQFF. The CDR3, as DNA: TGTGCCAGCAGCCAAAAAAGCGGCTCCTACAATGAGCAGTTCTTC. The V gene is TRBV4-2, the J gene TRBJ2-1, with D tentatively TRBD2 (5 bases). Germline V gives CDR1 LGHNA, CDR2 YNFKEQ. CDR3 length: 15 residues. Trimming stripped 2 bases from V and 0 bases from J, with 8 bases between.

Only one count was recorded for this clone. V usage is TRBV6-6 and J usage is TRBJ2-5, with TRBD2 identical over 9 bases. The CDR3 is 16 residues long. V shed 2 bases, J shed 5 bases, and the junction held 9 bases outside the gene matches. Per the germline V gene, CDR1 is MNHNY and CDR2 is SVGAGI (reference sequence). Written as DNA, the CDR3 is TGTGCCAGCAGTTACGTTCGCGGGGGGGCCGGGGAGACCCAGTACTTC. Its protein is CASSYVRGGAGETQYF.

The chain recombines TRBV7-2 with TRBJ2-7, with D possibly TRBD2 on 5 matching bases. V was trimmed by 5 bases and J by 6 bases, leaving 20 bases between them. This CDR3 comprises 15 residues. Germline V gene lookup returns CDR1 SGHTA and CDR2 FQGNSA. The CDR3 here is CASSHPEAYQSEQYF. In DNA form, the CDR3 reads TGTGCCAGCAGCCACCCGGAGGCCTATCAGTCCGAGCAGTACTTC.

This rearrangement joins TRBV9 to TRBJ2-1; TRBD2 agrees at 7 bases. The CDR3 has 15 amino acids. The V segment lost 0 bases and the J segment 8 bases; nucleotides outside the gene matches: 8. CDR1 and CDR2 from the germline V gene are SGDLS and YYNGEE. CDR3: CASSVGPAGSHEQFF. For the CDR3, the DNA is TGTGCCAGCAGCGTAGGCCCAGCGGGGTCACATGAGCAGTTCTTC.

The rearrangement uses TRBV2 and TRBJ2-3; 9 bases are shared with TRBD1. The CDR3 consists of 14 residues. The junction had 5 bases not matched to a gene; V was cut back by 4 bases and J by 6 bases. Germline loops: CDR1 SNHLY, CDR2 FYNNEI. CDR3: CASSATGGTDTQYF. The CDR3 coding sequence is TGTGCCAGCAGTGCGACAGGGGGTACGGATACGCAGTATTTT.

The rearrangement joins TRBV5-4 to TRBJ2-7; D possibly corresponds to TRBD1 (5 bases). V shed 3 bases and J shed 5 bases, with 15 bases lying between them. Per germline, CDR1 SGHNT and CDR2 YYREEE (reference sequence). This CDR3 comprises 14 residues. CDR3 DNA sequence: TGTGCCAGCAGCTCCCAAACAGGTTCCCACGAGCAGTACTTC. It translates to CASSSQTGSHEQYF.

The CDR3 nucleotides are TGTGCCAGCAGTGGGACAGGGGTAACCGGGGAGCTGTTTTTT. As protein: CASSGTGVTGELFF. The chain employs TRBV27 and TRBJ2-2; 10 bases line up with TRBD1. The CDR3 runs to 14 residues. V trimming: 5 bases; J trimming: 5 bases; junction bases outside the gene matches: 2. CDR1 MNHEY and CDR2 SMNVEV come from the germline V gene (reference sequence).

CDR3 region: CASSLSEEQFF. DNA for the CDR3: TGTGCCAGCAGCCTTAGCGAAGAGCAGTTCTTC. The chain recombines TRBV11-2 with TRBJ2-1, with a weak D call TRBD2 (5 bases). Trimming cost V 5 bases and J 10 bases, with 9 bases left between them. This CDR3 contains 11 residues. Germline CDR1 is SGHAT and CDR2 is FQNNGV.

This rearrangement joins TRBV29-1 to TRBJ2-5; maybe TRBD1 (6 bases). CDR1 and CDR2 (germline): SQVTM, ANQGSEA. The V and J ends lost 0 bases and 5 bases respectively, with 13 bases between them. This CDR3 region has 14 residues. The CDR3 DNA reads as TGCAGCGTTGAAGAATCAACAGGGTTGGAGACCCAGTACTTC. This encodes CSVEESTGLETQYF.

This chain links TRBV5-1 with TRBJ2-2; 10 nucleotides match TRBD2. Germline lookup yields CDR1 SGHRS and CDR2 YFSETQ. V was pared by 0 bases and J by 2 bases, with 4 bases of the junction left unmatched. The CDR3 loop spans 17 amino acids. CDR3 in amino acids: CASSLGGLAVNTGELFF. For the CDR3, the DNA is TGCGCCAGCAGCTTGGGAGGACTAGCGGTAAACACCGGGGAGCTGTTTTTT.

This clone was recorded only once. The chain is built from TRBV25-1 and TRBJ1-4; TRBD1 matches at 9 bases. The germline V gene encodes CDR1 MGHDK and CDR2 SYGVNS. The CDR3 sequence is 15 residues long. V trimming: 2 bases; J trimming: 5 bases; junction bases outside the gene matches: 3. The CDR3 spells CASSEADRGNEKLFF. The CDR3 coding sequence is TGTGCCAGCAGTGAAGCTGACAGGGGGAATGAAAAACTGTTTTTT.

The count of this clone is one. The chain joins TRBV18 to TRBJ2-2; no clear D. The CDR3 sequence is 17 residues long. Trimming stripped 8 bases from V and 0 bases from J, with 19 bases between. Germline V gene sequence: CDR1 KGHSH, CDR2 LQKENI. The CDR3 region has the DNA TGTGCCAGCCCAAGGATTCCCGGGTTATCGAACACCGGGGAGCTGTTTTTT. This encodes CASPRIPGLSNTGELFF.

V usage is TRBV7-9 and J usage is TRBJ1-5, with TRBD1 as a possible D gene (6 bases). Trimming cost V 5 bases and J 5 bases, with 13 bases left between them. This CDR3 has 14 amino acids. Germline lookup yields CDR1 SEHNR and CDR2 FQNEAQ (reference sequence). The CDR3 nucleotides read TGTGCCAGCAGCGCCTGGACAGAGGATCAGCCCCAGCATTTT. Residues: CASSAWTEDQPQHF.

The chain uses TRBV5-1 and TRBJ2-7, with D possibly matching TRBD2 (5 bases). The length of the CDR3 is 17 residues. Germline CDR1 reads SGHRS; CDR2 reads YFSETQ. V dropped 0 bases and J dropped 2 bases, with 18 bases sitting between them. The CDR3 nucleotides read TGCGCCAGCAGCTTGGCCTCCTCCACAGCCGGGGCCTACGAGCAGTACTTC. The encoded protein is CASSLASSTAGAYEQYF.

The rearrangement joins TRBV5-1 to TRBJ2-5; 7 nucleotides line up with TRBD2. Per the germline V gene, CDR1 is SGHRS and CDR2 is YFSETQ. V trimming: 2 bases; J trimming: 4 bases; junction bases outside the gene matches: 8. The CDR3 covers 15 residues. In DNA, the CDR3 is TGCGCCAGCAGCTTTGGGGAGGGGAGGGGAGAGACCCAGTACTTC. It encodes CASSFGEGRGETQYF. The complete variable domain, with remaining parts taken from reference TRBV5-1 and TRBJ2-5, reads KAGVTQTPRYLIKTRGQQVTLSCSPISGHRSVSWYQQTPGQGLQFLFEYFSETQRNKGNFPGRFSGRQFSNSRSEMNVSTLELGDSALYLCASSFGEGRGETQYFGPGTRLLVL.

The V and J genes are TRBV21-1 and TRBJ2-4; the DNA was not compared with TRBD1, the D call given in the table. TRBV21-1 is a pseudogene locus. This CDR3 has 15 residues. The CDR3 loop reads CASSKGNIGQGNGYF. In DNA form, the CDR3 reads TGTGCCAGCAGCAAAGGGAATATAGGACAGGGGAACGGATACTTC.

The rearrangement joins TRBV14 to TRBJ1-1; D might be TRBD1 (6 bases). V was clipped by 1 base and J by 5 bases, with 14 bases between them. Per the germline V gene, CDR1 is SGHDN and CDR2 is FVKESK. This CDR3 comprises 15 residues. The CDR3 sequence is CASSQVRGRGTEAFF. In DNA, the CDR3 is TGTGCCAGCAGCCAAGTGAGGGGAAGGGGGACTGAAGCTTTCTTT.